This T cell receptor beta chain was documented in a study of CXCR3-negative and CXCR3-positive naive CD8 T cells. Every CD8+ subset sample held around 300,000 flow-sorted cells, done in triplicate. Study-wide results and limits: TRBV-TRBJ usage was similar across naive CXCR3 subsets but distinct in memory cells.

As to this clonotype: As yet, its antigen is unknown.

This CDR3 spans 12 amino acids. Carrying UMI labels, the TRB cDNA libraries were prepared through 5' RACE. TCRdb reprocessed the 5' RACE reads, keeping one entry per CDR3 protein, no DNA. The record lists about 38,000 distinct CDR3 sequences, of which the ten most abundant hold around 13%. This TCR derives from a human donor in good health. Some clones in this sample may be carry-over from other donors' samples. The V gene is TRBV12-3 or TRBV12-4, the J gene TRBJ2-7. The specimen was memory CD8+ T cells from blood. This CDR3 reads CASSWTRFEQYF.